Listed below are T cell receptor beta chains from one sample, sequenced in a study of T cell responses to AZD1222 COVID-19 vaccine. The data were produced by immunoSEQ multiplex PCR, yet TCRdb's version contains in-frame clones alone and is incomplete. The sample has some 200,000 clones; 80% to 95% are singletons. Specimen: peripheral blood, collected on day 0 of AZD1222 vaccination. The origin of the receptors is an adult in good health. CDR3s include the opening cysteine and the closing phenylalanine or tryptophan. A D gene is named only where the DNA matches it firmly. A clone size is listed for some rows: how often the clone was seen (once, few, many), or a class if it is expanded.

size	length	J	D	V	DNA	CDR3
NA	15	TRBJ2-7	NA	TRBV3-1/TRBV3-2	TGTGCCAGCAGTCAACAGGCTATACTCCCCTACGAGCAGTACTTC	CASSQQAILPYEQYF
NA	16	TRBJ2-1	NA	TRBV10-1	TGCGCCAGCAGTGTACAGGGAGGAGTGTCCTACAATGAGCAGTTCTTC	CASSVQGGVSYNEQFF
NA	15	TRBJ2-7	TRBD2	TRBV7-2	TGTGCCAGCAGCTTAGTTGCGGGAGGGGAGTACGAGCAGTACTTC	CASSLVAGGEYEQYF
once	15	TRBJ1-5	NA	TRBV5-1	TGCGCCAGCAGCTTGGGCGGCGGGCGCAATCAGCCCCAGCATTTT	CASSLGGGRNQPQHF
NA	18	TRBJ1-1	NA	TRBV25-1	TGTGCCAGCAGTGAATGGCCCGATCTTACAAGGAAAAAGGCTGAAGCTTTCTTT	CASSEWPDLTRKKAEAFF
NA	16	TRBJ1-2	NA	TRBV3-1/TRBV3-2	TGTGCCAGCAGCCAAACCTTGGGACCACTTGACTATGGCTACACCTTC	CASSQTLGPLDYGYTF
NA	15	TRBJ1-2	TRBD1	TRBV10-3	TGTGCCATCAGTGGGGGACAGGGAGCTAACTATGGCTACACCTTC	CAISGGQGANYGYTF
once	16	TRBJ1-1	NA	TRBV18	TGTGCCAGCTCACCACGAGGAAGCGGAGAGAACACTGAAGCTTTCTTT	CASSPRGSGENTEAFF
NA	15	TRBJ1-1	TRBD1	TRBV5-5	TGTGCCAGCAGCCCGCTGGGGGGACAGGACACTGAAGCTTTCTTT	CASSPLGGQDTEAFF
NA	16	TRBJ2-7	TRBD2	TRBV7-9	TGTGCCAGCGGGTCATCTGGGGGAGGGCCAGGTGCCGAGCAGTACTTC	CASGSSGGGPGAEQYF
NA	13	TRBJ1-2	NA	TRBV2	TGTGCCAGCACCAGTGATCCTAACTATGGCTACACCTTC	CASTSDPNYGYTF
NA	13	TRBJ1-2	NA	TRBV5-1	TGCGCCAGCAGCTTTGGAGGGGACTATGGCTACACCTTC	CASSFGGDYGYTF
NA	14	TRBJ1-5	NA	TRBV27	TGTGCCAGCAGTTTACAGGTCGGCAATCAGCCCCAGCATTTT	CASSLQVGNQPQHF
NA	14	TRBJ2-7	NA	TRBV7-9	TGTGCCAGCAGCTCAAGCGCTGGCTCCTACGAGCAGTACTTC	CASSSSAGSYEQYF
NA	19	TRBJ1-1	TRBD1	TRBV18	TGTGCCAGCTCACCTCGCGTTTCAGGGGGGAGCAGTTGGAACACTGAAGCTTTCTTT	CASSPRVSGGSSWNTEAFF
few	17	TRBJ1-1	TRBD1	TRBV27	TGTGCCAGCAGTTTCCGGACAGGGTATGGGACGAACACTGAAGCTTTCTTT	CASSFRTGYGTNTEAFF
NA	16	TRBJ2-1	NA	TRBV7-9	TGTGCCAGCAGCTTCTGGGGTACAGGGACTATGAATGAGCAGTTCTTC	CASSFWGTGTMNEQFF
NA	11	TRBJ2-7	NA	TRBV29-1	TGCAGCGTTGAAATTGGGGTCGAGCAGTACTTC	CSVEIGVEQYF
NA	12	TRBJ2-3	NA	TRBV12-3/TRBV12-4	TGTGCCAGCAGTACGATACCAGATACGCAGTATTTT	CASSTIPDTQYF
NA	14	TRBJ2-3	TRBD2	TRBV19	TGTGCCAGTAGTCGGGGGGTGGTCACAGATACGCAGTATTTT	CASSRGVVTDTQYF
NA	14	TRBJ1-2	TRBD1	TRBV5-4	TGTGCCAGCAGCTTACCAGGGGGCGGCTATGGCTACACCTTC	CASSLPGGGYGYTF
NA	15	TRBJ2-2	NA	TRBV14	TGTGCCAGCAGCCCAACTGCCCGTAACACCGGGGAGCTGTTTTTT	CASSPTARNTGELFF
NA	18	TRBJ1-5	NA	TRBV18	TGTGCCAGCTCACCACTGCCAGGGTTGACCACCGAACAGCAGCCCCAGCATTTT	CASSPLPGLTTEQQPQHF
NA	13	TRBJ1-5	TRBD1	TRBV29-1	TGCAGCGCCCAGGGGGGACAGGGAGAGCCCCAGCATTTT	CSAQGGQGEPQHF